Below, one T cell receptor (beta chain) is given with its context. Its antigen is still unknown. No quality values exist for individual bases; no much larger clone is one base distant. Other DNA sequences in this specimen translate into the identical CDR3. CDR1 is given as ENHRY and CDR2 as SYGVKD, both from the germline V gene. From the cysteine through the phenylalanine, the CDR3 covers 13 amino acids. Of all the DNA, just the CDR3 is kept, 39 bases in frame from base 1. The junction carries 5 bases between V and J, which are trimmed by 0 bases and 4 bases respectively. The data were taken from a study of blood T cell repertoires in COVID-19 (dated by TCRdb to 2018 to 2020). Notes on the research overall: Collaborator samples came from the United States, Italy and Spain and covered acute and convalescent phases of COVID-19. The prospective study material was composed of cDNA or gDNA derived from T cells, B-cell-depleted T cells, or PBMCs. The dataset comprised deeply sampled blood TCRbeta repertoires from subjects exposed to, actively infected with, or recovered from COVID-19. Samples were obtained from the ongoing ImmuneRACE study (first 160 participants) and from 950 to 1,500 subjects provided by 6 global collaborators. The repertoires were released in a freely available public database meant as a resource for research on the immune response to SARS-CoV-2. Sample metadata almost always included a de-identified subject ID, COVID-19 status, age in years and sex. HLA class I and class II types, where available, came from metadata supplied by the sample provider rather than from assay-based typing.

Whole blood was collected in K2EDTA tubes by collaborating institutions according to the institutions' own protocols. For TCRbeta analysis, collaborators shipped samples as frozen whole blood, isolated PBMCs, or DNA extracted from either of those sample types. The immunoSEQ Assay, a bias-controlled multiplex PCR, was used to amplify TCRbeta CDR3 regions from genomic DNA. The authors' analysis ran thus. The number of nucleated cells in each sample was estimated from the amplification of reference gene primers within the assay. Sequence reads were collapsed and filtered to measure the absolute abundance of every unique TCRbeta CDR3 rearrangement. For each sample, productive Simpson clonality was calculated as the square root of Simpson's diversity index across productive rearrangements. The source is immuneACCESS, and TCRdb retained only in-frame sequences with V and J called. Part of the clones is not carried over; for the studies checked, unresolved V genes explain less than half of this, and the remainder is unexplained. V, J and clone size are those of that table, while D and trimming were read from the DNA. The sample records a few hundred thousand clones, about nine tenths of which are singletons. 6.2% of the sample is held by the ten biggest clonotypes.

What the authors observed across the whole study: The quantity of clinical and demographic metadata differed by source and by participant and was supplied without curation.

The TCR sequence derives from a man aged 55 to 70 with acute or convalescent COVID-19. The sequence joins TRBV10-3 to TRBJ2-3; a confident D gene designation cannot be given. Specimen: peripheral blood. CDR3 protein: CAISESSPDTQYF. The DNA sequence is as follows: TGTGCCATCAGTGAGTCGTCTCCAGATACGCAGTATTTT.